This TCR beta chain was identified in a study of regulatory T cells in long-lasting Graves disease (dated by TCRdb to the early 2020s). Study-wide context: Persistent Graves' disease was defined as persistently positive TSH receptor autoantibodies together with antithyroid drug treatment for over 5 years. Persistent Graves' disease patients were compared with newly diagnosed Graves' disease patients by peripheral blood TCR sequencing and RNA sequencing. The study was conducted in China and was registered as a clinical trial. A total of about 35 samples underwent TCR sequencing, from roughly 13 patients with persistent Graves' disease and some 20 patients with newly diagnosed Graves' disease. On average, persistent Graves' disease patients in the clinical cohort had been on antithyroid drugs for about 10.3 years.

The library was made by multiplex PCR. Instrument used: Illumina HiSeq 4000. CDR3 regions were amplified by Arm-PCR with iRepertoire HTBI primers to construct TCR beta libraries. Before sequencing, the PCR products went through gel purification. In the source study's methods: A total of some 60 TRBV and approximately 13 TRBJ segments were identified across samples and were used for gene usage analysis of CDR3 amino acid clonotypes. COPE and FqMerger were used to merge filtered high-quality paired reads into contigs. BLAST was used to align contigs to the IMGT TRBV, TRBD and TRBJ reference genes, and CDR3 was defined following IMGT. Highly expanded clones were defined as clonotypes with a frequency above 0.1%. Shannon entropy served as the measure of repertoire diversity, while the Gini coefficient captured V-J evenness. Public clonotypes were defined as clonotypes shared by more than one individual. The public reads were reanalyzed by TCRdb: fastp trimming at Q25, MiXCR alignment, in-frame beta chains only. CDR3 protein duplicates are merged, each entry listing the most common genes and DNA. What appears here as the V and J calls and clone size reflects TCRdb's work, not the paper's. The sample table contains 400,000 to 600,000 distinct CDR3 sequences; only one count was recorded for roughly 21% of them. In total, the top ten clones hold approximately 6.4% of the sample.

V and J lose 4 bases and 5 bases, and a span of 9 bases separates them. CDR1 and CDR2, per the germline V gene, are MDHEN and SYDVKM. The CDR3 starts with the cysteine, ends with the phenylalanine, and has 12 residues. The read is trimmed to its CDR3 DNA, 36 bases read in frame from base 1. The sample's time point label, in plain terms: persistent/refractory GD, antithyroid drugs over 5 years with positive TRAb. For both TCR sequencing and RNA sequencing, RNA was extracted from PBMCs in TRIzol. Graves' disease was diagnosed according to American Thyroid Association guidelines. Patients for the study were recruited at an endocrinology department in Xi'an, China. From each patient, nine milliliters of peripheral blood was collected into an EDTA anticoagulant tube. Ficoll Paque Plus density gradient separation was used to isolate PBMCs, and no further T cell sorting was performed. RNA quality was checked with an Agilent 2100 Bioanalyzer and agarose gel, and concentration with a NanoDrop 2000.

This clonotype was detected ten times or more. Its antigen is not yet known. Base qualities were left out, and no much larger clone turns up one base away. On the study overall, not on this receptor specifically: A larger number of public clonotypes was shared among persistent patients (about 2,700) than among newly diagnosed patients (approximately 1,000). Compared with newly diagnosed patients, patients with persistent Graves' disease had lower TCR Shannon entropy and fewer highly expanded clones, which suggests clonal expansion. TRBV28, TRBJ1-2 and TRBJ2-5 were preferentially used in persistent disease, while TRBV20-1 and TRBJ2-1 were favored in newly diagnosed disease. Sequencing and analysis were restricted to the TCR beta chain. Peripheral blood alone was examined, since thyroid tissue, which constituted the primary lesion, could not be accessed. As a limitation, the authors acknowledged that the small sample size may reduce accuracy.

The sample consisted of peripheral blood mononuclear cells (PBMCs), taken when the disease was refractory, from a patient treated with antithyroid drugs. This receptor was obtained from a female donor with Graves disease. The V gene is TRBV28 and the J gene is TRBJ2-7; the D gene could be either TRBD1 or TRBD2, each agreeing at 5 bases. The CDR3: CASSSGTDEQYF. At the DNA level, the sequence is TGTGCCAGCAGTTCCGGGACGGACGAGCAGTACTTC.